This entry lists 20 T cell receptor beta chains sequenced from one sample in a study of radiotherapy plus CTLA-4 blockade in lung cancer. This table comes from immunoSEQ multiplex PCR, and its TCRdb copy is limited to in-frame clones, with some not included. The sample yields about 66,000 clones, about four fifths seen once. The sample in question was peripheral blood, obtained from a patient treated with radiotherapy plus ipilimumab. These receptors all stem from a human donor with non-small cell lung cancer who had a partial response to radiotherapy plus ipilimumab.

The count of this clone is one. The rearrangement uses TRBV7-8 and TRBJ2-5; 9 positions agree with TRBD2. The last part of the DNA fits TRBJ2-7 better; the J call may be wrong. Germline CDR1 is SGHVS and CDR2 is FQNEAQ. The CDR3 contains 15 residues. The CDR3 region is CASSLPPRGRAEQYF. Here the CDR3 DNA reads TGTGCCAGCAGCTTACCCCCGCGCGGGAGGGCCGAGCAGTACTTC.

The chain employs TRBV2 and TRBJ2-3; D unclear. V dropped 5 bases and J dropped 1 base, with 10 bases sitting between them. Germline V gives CDR1 SNHLY, CDR2 FYNNEI. The CDR3 spans 14 residues. The chain's CDR3 is CASSLERGTDTQYF. The CDR3 nucleotides read TGTGCCAGCAGTTTGGAGCGCGGCACAGATACGCAGTATTTT. Complete variable domain (other parts from reference TRBV2 and TRBJ2-3): EPEVTQTPSHQVTQMGQEVILRCVPISNHLYFYWYRQILGQKVEFLVSFYNNEISEKSEIFDDQFSVERPDGSNFTLKIRSTKLEDSAMYFCASSLERGTDTQYFGPGTRLTVL.

V is TRBV2 and J is TRBJ2-3, with D possibly TRBD1 on 6 matching bases. From germline, CDR1 is SNHLY and CDR2 FYNNEI. The CDR3 contains 13 residues. Trimming took off 3 bases at V and 6 bases at J, with 10 bases between the two ends. The CDR3 nucleotides are TGTGCCAGCAGTGAGCCAGGGGCGGATACGCAGTATTTT. It encodes CASSEPGADTQYF.

In this sample, this clone turned up once. This sequence joins TRBV11-2 and TRBJ1-1; TRBD1 matches 8 bases. The V segment lost 1 base and the J segment 1 base; nucleotides outside the gene matches: 5. This CDR3 contains 16 residues. The germline CDR1 and CDR2 sequences are SGHAT and FQNNGV. The CDR3 sequence: CASSLVEGQGNTEAFF. CDR3 in DNA: TGTGCCAGCAGCTTAGTGGAAGGACAGGGGAACACTGAAGCTTTCTTT.

This clone was seen a few times. J is TRBJ2-7 and V is TRBV29-1; 9 positions match TRBD1. The V gene's germline CDR1 is SQVTM and CDR2 ANQGSEA. V was clipped by 6 bases and J by 4 bases; unmatched bases: 4. The length of the CDR3 is 12 residues. CDR3 nucleotides: TGCAGCGTCGCCGGGACAGGGTACGAGCAGTACTTC. Amino acids: CSVAGTGYEQYF.

The CDR3 sequence is CASSLSLPREPQHF. In DNA form, the CDR3 reads TGTGCCAGCAGTTTATCACTCCCCAGGGAGCCCCAGCATTTT. The chain is built from TRBV27 and TRBJ1-5; TRBD1 might be the D (5 bases). The V gene lost 0 bases and the J gene lost 8 bases, with 11 bases spanning the gap. Germline values: CDR1 MNHEY, CDR2 SMNVEV (reference sequence). The CDR3 is made up of 14 amino acids.

In its sample, this clone was seen a few times. This rearrangement joins TRBV28 to TRBJ2-2; 8 nucleotides align to TRBD2. The V gene's germline CDR1 is MDHEN and CDR2 SYDVKM. Unmatched junction bases numbered 14, after V lost 4 bases and J lost 4 bases. This CDR3 is built from 18 residues. In nucleotides, the CDR3 is TGTGCCAGCAGTTCCCCCCCGGGGAGCGGGAGCGGCACCGGGGAGCTGTTTTTT. Encoded protein: CASSSPPGSGSGTGELFF.

This sequence joins TRBV2 and TRBJ1-5, with D maybe TRBD1 (5 bases). The germline CDR1 and CDR2 sequences are SNHLY and FYNNEI. The CDR3 is made up of 14 amino acids. The V end was cut by 6 bases, the J end by 0 bases, with 9 bases between. The CDR3 here is CASRGGTSNQPQHF. In DNA form, the CDR3 reads TGTGCCAGCAGGGGGGGAACTAGCAATCAGCCCCAGCATTTT.

V usage is TRBV19 and J usage is TRBJ2-2, with 10 bases matching TRBD1. Germline V gives CDR1 LNHDA, CDR2 SQIVND (reference sequence). Unmatched junction bases numbered 6, after V lost 7 bases and J lost 4 bases. The CDR3 loop spans 15 amino acids. The CDR3 here is CASKGTGVSTGELFF. The CDR3 DNA reads TGTGCCAGTAAGGGGACAGGGGTAAGCACCGGGGAGCTGTTTTTT.

The chain links TRBV30 to TRBJ2-5; 11 bases are shared with TRBD2. Germline trimming cut 0 bases from V and 5 bases from J; bases unmatched to any gene: 5. Germline-derived CDR1 and CDR2 are GTSNPN and SVGIG (reference sequence). This CDR3 is 15 amino acids long. The CDR3 region is CAWSVRLAGGETQYF. CDR3 DNA: TGTGCCTGGAGTGTACGTCTAGCGGGAGGTGAGACCCAGTACTTC.

The rearrangement links TRBV10-3 to TRBJ1-5; maybe TRBD1 (6 bases). Germline CDR1 ENHRY, CDR2 SYGVKD. This CDR3 spans 16 amino acids. V was clipped by 2 bases and J by 0 bases, with 11 bases between them. In DNA, the CDR3 is TGTGCCATCAGTGAGGAGGGACACTTTAGCAATCAGCCCCAGCATTTT. Translated: CAISEEGHFSNQPQHF.

The chain couples TRBV11-2 to TRBJ2-7; D might be TRBD2 (6 bases). The V and J ends lost 2 bases and 4 bases respectively, with 12 bases between them. The CDR3 sequence is 14 residues long. Germline CDR1 reads SGHAT; CDR2 reads FQNNGV. The CDR3 sequence is CASSLSRGVYEQYF. Here the CDR3 DNA reads TGTGCCAGCAGCTTAAGTCGCGGGGTATACGAGCAGTACTTC.

This chain links TRBV5-4 with TRBJ2-1; 10 bases line up with TRBD1. V shed 5 bases and J 7 bases; nucleotides not matched to a gene: 6. Germline V gene sequence: CDR1 SGHNT, CDR2 YYREEE (reference sequence). CDR3 size: 14 residues. CDR3 in DNA: TGTGCCAGCAGACACCGGACAGGGGGAAATGAGCAGTTCTTC. Its translation is CASRHRTGGNEQFF.

In this sample, this clone turned up a few times. The chain couples TRBV6-4 to TRBJ2-7; D remains unclear. This CDR3 region has 10 residues. Germline-derived CDR1 and CDR2 are MRHNA and SNTAGT. Trimming shortened V by 8 bases and J by 1 base, and 3 bases separated the two germline ends. CDR3 loop: CASPSYEQYF. Here the CDR3 DNA reads TGTGCCAGCCCTTCCTACGAGCAGTACTTC.

This clone turned up a few times. The chain combines TRBV30 with TRBJ1-3; TRBD1 might be the D (6 bases). Germline CDR1 GTSNPN, CDR2 SVGIG (reference sequence). The CDR3 loop spans 14 amino acids. V lost 7 bases, J lost 0 bases, and 13 bases lay in between. CDR3 sequence: CAYETGLSGNTIYF. The CDR3 DNA reads as TGTGCCTACGAAACAGGGCTCTCTGGAAACACCATATATTTT.

V usage is TRBV6-5 and J usage is TRBJ1-6, with D perhaps matching TRBD1 (6 bases). The germline V gene encodes CDR1 MNHEY and CDR2 SVGAGI. This CDR3 contains 14 residues. Trimming removed 2 bases at V and 5 bases at J, with 7 bases between. The CDR3 DNA sequence: TGTGCCAGCAGTTACAGGACAGATAATTCACCCCTCCACTTT. Protein product: CASSYRTDNSPLHF.

The chain is built from TRBV7-2 and TRBJ2-5; D remains unclear. Between the trimmed V and J ends, which lost 3 bases and 2 bases, there was a span of 10 bases. There are 14 residues in the CDR3. From germline, CDR1 is SGHTA and CDR2 FQGNSA. DNA of the CDR3: TGTGCCAGCAGCTTCGCGCATCTACAAGAGACCCAGTACTTC. It is translated as CASSFAHLQETQYF.

The chain employs TRBV18 and TRBJ2-1; TRBD1 is a possible D gene (6 bases). This CDR3 has 13 amino acids. V was trimmed by 2 bases and J by 6 bases, leaving 8 bases between them. The germline V gene encodes CDR1 KGHSH and CDR2 LQKENI. The CDR3 nucleotides are TGTGCCAGCTCACCATCACAGGGCAATGAGCAGTTCTTC. Amino acid sequence: CASSPSQGNEQFF.

This chain uses TRBV28 with TRBJ2-5; 9 bases agree with TRBD2. The V gene's germline CDR1 is MDHEN and CDR2 SYDVKM. V lost 8 bases and J lost 5; bases outside the gene matches: 18. The CDR3 spans 17 residues. This chain's CDR3 is CASLPGGLAQGRETQYF. CDR3 in DNA: TGTGCCAGCCTACCCGGGGGACTAGCCCAGGGACGGGAGACCCAGTACTTC.

The rearrangement uses TRBV5-6 and TRBJ2-2; D call uncertain. The CDR3 covers 18 residues. CDR1 and CDR2 from the germline V gene are SGHDT and YYEEEE. Trimming removed 1 base from V and 2 bases from J, with 18 bases in between. Here the CDR3 reads CASSLYNSYLINTGELFF. As DNA, the CDR3 is TGTGCCAGCAGCTTGTATAACAGTTACTTGATTAACACCGGGGAGCTGTTTTTT.